The present entry profiles one T cell receptor beta chain with its context. The data are from a study of blood T cell repertoires in COVID-19. As for the study in general: Samples taken during acute and convalescent COVID-19 were collected in the United States, Italy and Spain.

Original handling: Reference gene primers were amplified, and this amplification served to estimate nucleated cell counts. The method was immunoSEQ multiplex PCR; TCRdb's version includes in-frame clones alone and lacks a portion of them. Clone size and V and J calls were adopted from that table, with D and trimming inferred from the DNA. The sample records about 160,000 clones, approximately 85% being singletons. This clonotype was obtained from a man aged 35-49 years with acute or convalescent COVID-19. Sequences were obtained from peripheral blood.

The CDR3 DNA reads TGCAGCGTTGATCCTAGCACAGATACGCAGTATTTT. Amino acids: CSVDPSTDTQYF. This chain links TRBV29-1 with TRBJ2-3; D gene ambiguous. The CDR3 has 12 amino acids. CDR1 and CDR2 from the germline V gene are SQVTM and ANQGSEA. Trimming took off 3 bases at V and 0 bases at J, with 4 bases between the two ends.